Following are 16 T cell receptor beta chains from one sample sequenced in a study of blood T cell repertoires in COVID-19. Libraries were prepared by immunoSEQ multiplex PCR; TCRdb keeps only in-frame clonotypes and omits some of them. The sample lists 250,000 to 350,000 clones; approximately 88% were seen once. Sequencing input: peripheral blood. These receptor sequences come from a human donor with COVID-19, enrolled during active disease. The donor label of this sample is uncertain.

The CDR3 here is CASSPGTTQPQHF. CDR3 nucleotides: TGTGCCAGCTCACCTGGGACAACTCAGCCCCAGCATTTT. The chain joins TRBV18 to TRBJ1-5, with D possibly matching TRBD1 (6 bases). This CDR3 comprises 13 residues. V lost 3 bases and J 6 bases, leaving 9 bases between the germline ends. Germline V gene data show CDR1 as KGHSH and CDR2 as LQKENI.

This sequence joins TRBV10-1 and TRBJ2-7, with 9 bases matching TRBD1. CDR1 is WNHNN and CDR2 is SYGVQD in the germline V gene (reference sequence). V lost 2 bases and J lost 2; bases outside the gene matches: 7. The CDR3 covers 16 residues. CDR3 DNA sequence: TGCGCCAGCAGTGAGAGTAGGACAGGGGTCCCCTACGAGCAGTACTTC. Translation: CASSESRTGVPYEQYF.

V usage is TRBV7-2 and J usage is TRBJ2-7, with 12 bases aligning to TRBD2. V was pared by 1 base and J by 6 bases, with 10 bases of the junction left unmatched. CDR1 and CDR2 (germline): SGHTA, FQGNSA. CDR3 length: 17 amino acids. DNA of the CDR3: TGTGCCAGCAGCTTAGATCGACTAGCGGGAGAGGGGGGCGAGCAGTACTTC. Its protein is CASSLDRLAGEGGEQYF.

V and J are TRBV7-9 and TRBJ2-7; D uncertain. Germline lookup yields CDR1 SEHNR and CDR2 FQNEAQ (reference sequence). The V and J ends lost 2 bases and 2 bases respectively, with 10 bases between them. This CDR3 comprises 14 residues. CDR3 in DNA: TGTGCCAGCAGCTTAAGTCTCCAGGCCTACGAGCAGTACTTC. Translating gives CASSLSLQAYEQYF.

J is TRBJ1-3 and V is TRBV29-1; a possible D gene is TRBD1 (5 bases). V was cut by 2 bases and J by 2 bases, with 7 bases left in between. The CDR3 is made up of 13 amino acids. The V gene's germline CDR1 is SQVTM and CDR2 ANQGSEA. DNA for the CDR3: TGCAGCGTTGAATTAGGGGCTGGAAACACCATATATTTT. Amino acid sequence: CSVELGAGNTIYF.

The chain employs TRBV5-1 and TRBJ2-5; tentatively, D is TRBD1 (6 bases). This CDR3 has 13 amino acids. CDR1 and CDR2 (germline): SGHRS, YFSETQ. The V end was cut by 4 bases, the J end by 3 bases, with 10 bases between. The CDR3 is CASSRQAEETQYF. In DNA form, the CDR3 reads TGCGCCAGCAGCAGACAGGCTGAAGAGACCCAGTACTTC.

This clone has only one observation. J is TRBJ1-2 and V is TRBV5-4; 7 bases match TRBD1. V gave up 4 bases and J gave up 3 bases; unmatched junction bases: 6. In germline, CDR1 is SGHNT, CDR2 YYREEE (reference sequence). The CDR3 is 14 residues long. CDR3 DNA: TGTGCCAGCAGCCAAGTCGGACAGGACTATGGCTACACCTTC. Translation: CASSQVGQDYGYTF. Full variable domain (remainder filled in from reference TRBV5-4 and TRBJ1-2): ETGVTQSPTHLIKTRGQQVTLRCSSQSGHNTVSWYQQALGQGPQFIFQYYREEENGRGNFPPRFSGLQFPNYSSELNVNALELDDSALYLCASSQVGQDYGYTFGSGTRLTVV.

CDR3 sequence: CASSSSWDKSSYNSPLHF. CDR3 bases: TGTGCCAGCAGTTCTAGCTGGGACAAAAGCTCCTATAATTCACCCCTCCACTTT. The rearrangement uses TRBV28 and TRBJ1-6; a weak D match, TRBD1 (6 bases). CDR3 size: 18 residues. V lost 4 bases and J 0 bases, leaving 16 bases between the germline ends. Germline V gene sequence: CDR1 MDHEN, CDR2 SYDVKM.

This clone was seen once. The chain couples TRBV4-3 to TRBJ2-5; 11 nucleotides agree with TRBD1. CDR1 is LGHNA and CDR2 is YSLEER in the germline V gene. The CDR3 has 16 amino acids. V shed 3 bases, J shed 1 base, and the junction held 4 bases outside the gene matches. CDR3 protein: CASSHSGTGGQETQYF. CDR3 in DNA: TGCGCCAGCAGCCACAGCGGGACAGGGGGCCAAGAGACCCAGTACTTC.

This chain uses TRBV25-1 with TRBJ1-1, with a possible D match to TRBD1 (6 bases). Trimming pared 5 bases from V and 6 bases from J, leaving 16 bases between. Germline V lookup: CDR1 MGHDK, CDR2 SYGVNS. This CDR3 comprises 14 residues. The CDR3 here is CASSSRTESPEAFF. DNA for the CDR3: TGTGCCAGCAGTTCCCGGACAGAAAGCCCTGAAGCTTTCTTT.

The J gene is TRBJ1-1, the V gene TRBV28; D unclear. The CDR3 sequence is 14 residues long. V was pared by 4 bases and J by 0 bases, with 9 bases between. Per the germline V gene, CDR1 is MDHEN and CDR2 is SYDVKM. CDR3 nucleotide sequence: TGTGCCAGCAGTTCCGAGCCGGTGAACACTGAAGCTTTCTTT. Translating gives CASSSEPVNTEAFF.

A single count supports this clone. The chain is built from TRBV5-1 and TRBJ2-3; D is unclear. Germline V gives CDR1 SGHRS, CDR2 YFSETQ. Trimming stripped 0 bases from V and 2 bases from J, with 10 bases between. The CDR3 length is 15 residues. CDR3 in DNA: TGCGCCAGCAGCTTGGACGGAGATACCACAGATACGCAGTATTTT. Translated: CASSLDGDTTDTQYF.

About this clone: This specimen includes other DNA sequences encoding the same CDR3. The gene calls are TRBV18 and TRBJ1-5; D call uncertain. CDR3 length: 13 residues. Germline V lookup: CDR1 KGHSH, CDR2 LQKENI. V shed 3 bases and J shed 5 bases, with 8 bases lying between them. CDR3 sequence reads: CASSPGGDQPQHF. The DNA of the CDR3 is TGTGCCAGCTCACCGGGCGGGGATCAGCCCCAGCATTTT.

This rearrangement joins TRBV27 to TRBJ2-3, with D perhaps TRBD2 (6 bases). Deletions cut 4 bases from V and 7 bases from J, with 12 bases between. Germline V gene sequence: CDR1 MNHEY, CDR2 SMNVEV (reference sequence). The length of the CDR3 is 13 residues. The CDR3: CASSSSGLNTQYF. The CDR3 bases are TGTGCCAGCAGTTCGAGCGGGCTAAATACGCAGTATTTT.

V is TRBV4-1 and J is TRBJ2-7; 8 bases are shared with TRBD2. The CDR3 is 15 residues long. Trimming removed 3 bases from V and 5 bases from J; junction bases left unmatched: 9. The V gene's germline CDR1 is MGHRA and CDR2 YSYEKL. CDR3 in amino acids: CASSQTGGRPHEQYF. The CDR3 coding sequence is TGCGCCAGCAGCCAGACGGGCGGGAGGCCCCACGAGCAGTACTTC.

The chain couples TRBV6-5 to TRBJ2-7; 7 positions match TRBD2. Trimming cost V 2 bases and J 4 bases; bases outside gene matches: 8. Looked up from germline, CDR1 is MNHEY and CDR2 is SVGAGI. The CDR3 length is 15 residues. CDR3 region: CASSYRSGKGYEQYF. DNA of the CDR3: TGTGCCAGCAGTTACCGAAGCGGGAAGGGTTACGAGCAGTACTTC.